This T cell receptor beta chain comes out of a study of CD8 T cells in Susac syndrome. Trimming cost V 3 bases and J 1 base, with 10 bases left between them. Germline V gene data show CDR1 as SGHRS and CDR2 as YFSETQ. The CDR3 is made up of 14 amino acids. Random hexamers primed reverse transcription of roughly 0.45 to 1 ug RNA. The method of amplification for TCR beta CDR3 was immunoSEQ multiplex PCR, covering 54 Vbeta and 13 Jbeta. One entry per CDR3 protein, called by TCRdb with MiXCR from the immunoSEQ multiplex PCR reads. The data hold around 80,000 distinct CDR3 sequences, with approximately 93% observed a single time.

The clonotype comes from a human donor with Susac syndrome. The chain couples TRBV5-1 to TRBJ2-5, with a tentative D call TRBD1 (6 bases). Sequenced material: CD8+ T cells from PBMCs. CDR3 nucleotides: TGCGCCAGCAGCTACGGACAGATCCAAGAGACCCAGTACTTC. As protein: CASSYGQIQETQYF.